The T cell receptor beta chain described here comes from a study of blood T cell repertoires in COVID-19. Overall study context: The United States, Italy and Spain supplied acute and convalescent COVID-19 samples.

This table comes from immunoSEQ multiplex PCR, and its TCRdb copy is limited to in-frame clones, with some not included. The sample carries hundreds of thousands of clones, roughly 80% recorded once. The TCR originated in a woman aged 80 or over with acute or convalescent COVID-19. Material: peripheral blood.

CDR3 sequence reads: CASSLSRAGGQPQHF. The CDR3 region has the DNA TGTGCCAGCAGTTTGTCCAGGGCCGGGGGTCAGCCCCAGCATTTT. The chain employs TRBV27 and TRBJ1-5; D perhaps matches TRBD1 (5 bases). The CDR3 length is 15 residues. Trimming pared 3 bases from V and 6 bases from J, leaving 15 bases between. From germline, CDR1 is MNHEY and CDR2 SMNVEV (reference sequence).